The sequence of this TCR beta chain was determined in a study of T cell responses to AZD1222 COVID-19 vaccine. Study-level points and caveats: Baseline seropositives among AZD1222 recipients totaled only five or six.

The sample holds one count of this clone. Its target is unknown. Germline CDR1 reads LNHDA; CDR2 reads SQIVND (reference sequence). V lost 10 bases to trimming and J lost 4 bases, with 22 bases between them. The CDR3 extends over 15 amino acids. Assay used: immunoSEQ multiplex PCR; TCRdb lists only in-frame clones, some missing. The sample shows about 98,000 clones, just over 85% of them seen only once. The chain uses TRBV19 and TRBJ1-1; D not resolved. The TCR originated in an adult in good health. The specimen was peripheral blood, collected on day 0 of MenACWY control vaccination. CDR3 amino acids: CATAIPAVRPTEAFF. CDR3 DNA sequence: TGTGCCACTGCAATCCCGGCCGTCCGCCCCACTGAAGCTTTCTTT.